The 25 T cell receptor beta chains given below trace back to one sample, sequenced in a study of radiotherapy plus CTLA-4 blockade in lung cancer. The assay was immunoSEQ multiplex PCR, and TCRdb's table has in-frame clones only and misses some. The sample has 81,000 or so clones, around 81% seen once. This sample comprised peripheral blood, obtained from a patient treated with radiotherapy plus ipilimumab. Receptor source: a human donor with non-small cell lung cancer whose response to radiotherapy plus ipilimumab could not be evaluated. Some clones in this sample may be carry-over from other donors' samples.

About this clone itself: Germline and junction disagree at one end, which may indicate a read error. The gene calls are TRBV7-3 and TRBJ2-6; maybe TRBD2 (5 bases). Germline-derived CDR1 and CDR2 are SGHTA and FQGTGA. The CDR3 extends over 14 amino acids. CDR3 bases: TGTGCCAGCAGCTTAACGGACGGGGTCAACGTCCTGACTTTC. Protein product: CASSLTDGVNVLTF.

The V and J genes are TRBV10-3 and TRBJ1-2, with TRBD1 matching over 10 bases. Losses at the gene ends were 6 bases for V and 6 bases for J; bases not matched to a gene: 4. The CDR3 length is 13 residues. CDR1 and CDR2 from the germline V gene are ENHRY and SYGVKD. CDR3 sequence reads: CAISIDRGHGYTF. In DNA form, the CDR3 reads TGTGCCATCAGCATTGACAGGGGGCATGGCTACACCTTC.

This clone was picked up a small number of times. The chain joins TRBV4-1 to TRBJ2-6, with a possible D match to TRBD2 (5 bases). V lost 4 bases, J lost 2 bases, and 9 bases lay in between. Germline CDR1 reads MGHRA; CDR2 reads YSYEKL. The CDR3 length is 15 residues. CDR3 sequence reads: CASSPGVAGANVLTF. CDR3 nucleotides: TGCGCCAGCAGCCCCGGGGTAGCTGGGGCCAACGTCCTGACTTTC.

The genes are TRBV4-2 and TRBJ2-3; D might be TRBD2 (6 bases). Germline loops: CDR1 LGHNA, CDR2 YNFKEQ. The CDR3 totals 17 residues. V lost 5 bases and J 0 bases, leaving 18 bases between the germline ends. The chain's CDR3 is CASSSVRWRGSTDTQYF. In nucleotides, the CDR3 is TGTGCCAGCAGCTCCGTGCGGTGGCGGGGAAGCACAGATACGCAGTATTTT.

The rearrangement joins TRBV28 to TRBJ1-4; 9 nucleotides align to TRBD1. The CDR3 extends over 14 amino acids. Germline V lookup: CDR1 MDHEN, CDR2 SYDVKM. V lost 6 bases to trimming and J lost 3 bases; unmatched junction nucleotides: 2. CDR3 protein: CASSRTGANEKLFF. The CDR3 nucleotides are TGTGCCAGCAGCAGGACAGGGGCTAATGAAAAACTGTTTTTT.

This chain connects TRBV18 to TRBJ1-1; perhaps TRBD1 as D (5 bases). V was cut by 0 bases and J by 2 bases, with 13 bases left in between. The CDR3 is made up of 16 amino acids. Germline lookup yields CDR1 KGHSH and CDR2 LQKENI. CDR3 protein: CASSPPSRAVNTEAFF. CDR3 coding DNA: TGTGCCAGCTCACCACCGAGCAGGGCAGTAAACACTGAAGCTTTCTTT.

This chain connects TRBV6-1 to TRBJ1-1, with a possible D match to TRBD1 (6 bases). The CDR3 consists of 13 residues. Trimming cost V 4 bases and J 3 bases, with 9 bases left between them. CDR1 MNHNS and CDR2 SASEGT come from the germline V gene. The CDR3 DNA follows: TGTGCCAGCAGTGGCCACAGGGACACTGAAGCTTTCTTT. Encoded protein: CASSGHRDTEAFF.

The chain couples TRBV11-2 to TRBJ1-1; D is possibly TRBD1 (5 bases). Germline values: CDR1 SGHAT, CDR2 FQNNGV. This CDR3 contains 14 residues. Trimming removed 1 base at V and 5 bases at J, with 11 bases between. CDR3 residues: CASSLAPSGTEAFF. The DNA for the CDR3 is TGTGCCAGCAGCTTAGCTCCCTCAGGGACTGAAGCTTTCTTT.

The CDR3 sequence: CASTNEADTQYF. The CDR3 DNA is TGTGCCAGCACCAACGAGGCAGATACGCAGTATTTT. The gene calls are TRBV27 and TRBJ2-3; D is uncertain. Trimming pared 7 bases from V and 4 bases from J, leaving 9 bases between. This CDR3 is 12 amino acids long. CDR1 is MNHEY, CDR2 SMNVEV, per germline (reference sequence).

The gene calls are TRBV25-1 and TRBJ2-1; weak D call: TRBD1 (6 bases). The germline CDR1 and CDR2 sequences are MGHDK and SYGVNS. Deletions cut 1 base from V and 3 bases from J, with 19 bases between. This CDR3 is 18 amino acids long. CDR3 sequence (DNA): TGTGCCAGCAGTGAATGGGCATTGGCAGGGGCGCTCTACAATGAGCAGTTCTTC. Its translation: CASSEWALAGALYNEQFF.

The chain is built from TRBV10-3 and TRBJ1-3, with D perhaps matching TRBD1 (5 bases). The germline V and J ends were trimmed by 3 bases and 3 bases, with 12 bases remaining between them. This CDR3 has 15 amino acids. Germline V gives CDR1 ENHRY, CDR2 SYGVKD. The DNA of the CDR3 is TGTGCCATCAGTGAAGAAGGGACTGATGGAAACACCATATATTTT. Translation gives CAISEEGTDGNTIYF.

The chain couples TRBV6-1 to TRBJ2-7, with 9 bases lining up with TRBD1. CDR3 size: 15 residues. V trimming: 6 bases; J trimming: 2 bases; junction bases outside the gene matches: 8. Germline V gene data show CDR1 as MNHNS and CDR2 as SASEGT. The CDR3 DNA is TGTGCCAGCAGGCTGTACAGGGGGCTGACCTACGAGCAGTACTTC. Encoded protein: CASRLYRGLTYEQYF.

This clone has only one observation. The chain joins TRBV2 to TRBJ2-1, with 9 bases fitting TRBD1. V shed 5 bases and J 6 bases; nucleotides not matched to a gene: 11. Germline V gives CDR1 SNHLY, CDR2 FYNNEI. The CDR3 runs to 16 residues. The CDR3 spells CASSKEDRGDVNEQFF. CDR3 nucleotides: TGTGCCAGCAGTAAAGAGGACAGGGGAGACGTCAATGAGCAGTTCTTC.

The chain links TRBV6-5 to TRBJ2-1, with no clear D. Trimming left V 6 bases short and J 6 bases short, with 18 bases between. The CDR3 extends over 15 amino acids. Per the germline V gene, CDR1 is MNHEY and CDR2 is SVGAGI. The DNA for the CDR3 is TGTGCCAGCAGCCTCAGGTTTCAGCACATCAATGAGCAGTTCTTC. This sequence encodes CASSLRFQHINEQFF.

The chain employs TRBV30 and TRBJ1-2, with D possibly being TRBD1 (6 bases). V was clipped by 0 bases and J by 7 bases, with 15 bases between them. Per the germline V gene, CDR1 is GTSNPN and CDR2 is SVGIG (reference sequence). There are 14 residues in the CDR3. The CDR3 loop is CAWSVNRVLGGYTF. The CDR3 DNA reads as TGTGCCTGGAGTGTAAACAGGGTCTTGGGTGGCTACACCTTC. The whole variable domain, remainder taken from reference TRBV30 and TRBJ1-2, is SQTIHQWPATLVQPVGSPLSLECTVEGTSNPNLYWYRQAAGRGLQLLFYSVGIGQISSEVPQNLSASRPQDRQFILSSKKLLLSDSGFYLCAWSVNRVLGGYTFGSGTRLTVV.

This clone has just a few counts. The V call is TRBV7-9, the J call TRBJ2-5; possibly TRBD2 for D (5 bases). The CDR3 runs to 16 residues. CDR1 and CDR2 from the germline V gene are SEHNR and FQNEAQ (reference sequence). The germline V and J ends were trimmed by 5 bases and 1 base, with 17 bases remaining between them. For the CDR3, the DNA is TGTGCCAGCAGCCCCGACGGGGTAGGGCTCCAAGAGACCCAGTACTTC. This translates into CASSPDGVGLQETQYF.

The chain recombines TRBV6-6 with TRBJ2-2; tentative D call: TRBD1 (6 bases). Germline CDR1 reads MNHNY; CDR2 reads SVGAGI (reference sequence). V lost 7 bases, J lost 2 bases, and 14 bases lay in between. The CDR3 is made up of 15 amino acids. This chain's CDR3 is CASKTPDRNTGELFF. As DNA, the CDR3 is TGTGCCAGCAAAACCCCGGACAGAAACACCGGGGAGCTGTTTTTT.

The table lists this clone with a few counts. The V call is TRBV16, the J call TRBJ1-4, with D perhaps matching TRBD1 (5 bases). The CDR3 extends over 15 amino acids. The V end lost 4 bases, the J end lost 7 bases, and 16 bases lay between the germline ends. CDR1 and CDR2 from the germline V gene are KGHSY and FQNENV. DNA for the CDR3: TGTGCCAGCAGCCCTTCAGGGAGGAACTCTGAAAAACTGTTTTTT. This translates into CASSPSGRNSEKLFF.

The rearrangement uses TRBV5-1 and TRBJ1-1; no reliable D call. V shed 0 bases and J shed 1 base, with 4 bases lying between them. The CDR3 runs 13 residues. Germline CDR1 and CDR2: SGHRS and YFSETQ. The CDR3 sequence: CASSLAWNTEAFF. CDR3 nucleotides: TGCGCCAGCAGCTTGGCCTGGAACACTGAAGCTTTCTTT.

This chain uses TRBV6-6 with TRBJ2-1; 8 nucleotides agree with TRBD1. Per germline, CDR1 MNHNY and CDR2 SVGAGI (reference sequence). Trimming at V came to 7 bases and at J to 4 bases, leaving 9 bases not matched to a gene. The CDR3 spans 15 residues. The CDR3 region has the DNA TGTGCCAGCATCCTAGACAGGGGCCCTTACAATGAGCAGTTCTTC. Translating gives CASILDRGPYNEQFF.

This chain links TRBV2 with TRBJ1-1, with D uncertain. Per germline, CDR1 SNHLY and CDR2 FYNNEI. The CDR3 has 13 amino acids. With 1 base removed from V and 5 bases from J, the gap between germline ends came to 8 bases. CDR3 sequence reads: CASSEDSPTEAFF. CDR3 coding DNA: TGTGCCAGCAGTGAAGACAGTCCGACTGAAGCTTTCTTT.

The genes are TRBV5-1 and TRBJ2-2; D call uncertain. Germline V gene lookup returns CDR1 SGHRS and CDR2 YFSETQ. V gave up 1 base and J gave up 3 bases, with 7 bases separating them. CDR3 length: 14 amino acids. The CDR3 DNA is TGCGCCAGCAGCTTGAGCGAGGACACCGGGGAGCTGTTTTTT. It specifies CASSLSEDTGELFF.

The chain has TRBV7-8 and TRBJ2-1; D might be TRBD1 (6 bases). Trimming stripped 2 bases from V and 5 bases from J, with 19 bases between. The CDR3 extends over 17 amino acids. Germline V gene sequence: CDR1 SGHVS, CDR2 FQNEAQ. CDR3 in amino acids: CASSLLGIYRADNEQFF. In DNA, the CDR3 is TGTGCCAGCAGCTTACTAGGAATCTACAGGGCGGACAATGAGCAGTTCTTC. Supplemented by reference TRBV7-8 and TRBJ2-1, the full variable domain reads GAGVSQSPRYKVAKRGQDVALRCDPISGHVSLFWYQQALGQGPEFLTYFQNEAQLDKSGLPSDRFFAERPEGSVSTLKIQRTQQEDSAVYLCASSLLGIYRADNEQFFGPGTRLTVL.

DNA for the CDR3: TGCGCCAGCAGCTCCCGCCGGGCGGGGAACTATGGCTACACCTTC. Protein: CASSSRRAGNYGYTF. The chain is built from TRBV10-1 and TRBJ1-2; no definite D call. This CDR3 is 15 amino acids long. V lost 6 bases, J lost 2 bases, and 16 bases lay in between. Looked up from germline, CDR1 is WNHNN and CDR2 is SYGVQD (reference sequence).

This clone was recorded a few times. J is TRBJ1-2 and V is TRBV10-3; D call uncertain. The V gene lost 6 bases and the J gene lost 0 bases, with 8 bases spanning the gap. Germline CDR1 reads ENHRY; CDR2 reads SYGVKD. This CDR3 contains 13 residues. The CDR3 region is CAISSTANYGYTF. Written as DNA, the CDR3 is TGTGCCATCAGCTCAACAGCTAACTATGGCTACACCTTC.